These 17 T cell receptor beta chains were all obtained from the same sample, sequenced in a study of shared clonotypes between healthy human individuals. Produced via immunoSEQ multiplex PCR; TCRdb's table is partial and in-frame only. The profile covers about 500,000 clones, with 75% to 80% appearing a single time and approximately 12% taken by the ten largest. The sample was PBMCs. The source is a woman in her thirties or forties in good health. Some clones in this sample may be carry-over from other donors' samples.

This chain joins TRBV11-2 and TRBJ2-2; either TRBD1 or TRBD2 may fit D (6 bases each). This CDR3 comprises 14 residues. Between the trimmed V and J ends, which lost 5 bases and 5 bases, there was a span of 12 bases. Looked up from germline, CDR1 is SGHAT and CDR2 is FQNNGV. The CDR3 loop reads CASSPRGVTGELFF. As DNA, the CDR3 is TGTGCCAGCAGCCCTAGGGGGGTGACCGGGGAGCTGTTTTTT.

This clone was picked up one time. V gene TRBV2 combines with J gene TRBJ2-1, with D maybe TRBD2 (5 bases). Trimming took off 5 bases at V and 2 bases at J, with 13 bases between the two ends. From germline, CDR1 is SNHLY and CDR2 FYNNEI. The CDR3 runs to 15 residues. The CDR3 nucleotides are TGTGCCAGCAGTCCTACTAGAGGCGCCTACAATGAGCAGTTCTTC. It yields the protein CASSPTRGAYNEQFF.

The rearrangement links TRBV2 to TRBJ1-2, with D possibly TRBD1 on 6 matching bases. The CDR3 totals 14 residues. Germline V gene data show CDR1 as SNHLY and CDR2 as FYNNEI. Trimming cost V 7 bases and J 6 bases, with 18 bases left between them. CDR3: CASTRDTPLDGYTF. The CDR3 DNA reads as TGTGCCAGCACCCGGGACACCCCGTTAGATGGCTACACCTTC.

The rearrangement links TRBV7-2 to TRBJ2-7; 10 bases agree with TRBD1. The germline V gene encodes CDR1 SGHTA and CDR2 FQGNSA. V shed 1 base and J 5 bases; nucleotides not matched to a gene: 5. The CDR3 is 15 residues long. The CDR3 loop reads CASSLVPGTGDEQYF. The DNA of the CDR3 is TGTGCCAGCAGCTTAGTCCCGGGGACAGGGGACGAGCAGTACTTC.

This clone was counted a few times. The CDR3: CAWGSKGHWRGYTF. CDR3 DNA sequence: TGTGCCTGGGGCTCAAAGGGACATTGGCGTGGCTACACCTTC. The chain employs TRBV30 and TRBJ1-2, with D maybe TRBD1 (6 bases). The CDR3 has 14 residues. Trimming removed 5 bases from V and 7 bases from J, with 20 bases in between. Germline loops: CDR1 GTSNPN, CDR2 SVGIG (reference sequence).

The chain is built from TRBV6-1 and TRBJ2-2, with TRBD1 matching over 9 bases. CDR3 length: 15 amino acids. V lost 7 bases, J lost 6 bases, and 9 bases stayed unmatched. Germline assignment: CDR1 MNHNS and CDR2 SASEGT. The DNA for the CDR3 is TGTGCCAGCAAGGATTTGGGACAGGGACCCGGGGAGCTGTTTTTT. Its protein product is CASKDLGQGPGELFF.

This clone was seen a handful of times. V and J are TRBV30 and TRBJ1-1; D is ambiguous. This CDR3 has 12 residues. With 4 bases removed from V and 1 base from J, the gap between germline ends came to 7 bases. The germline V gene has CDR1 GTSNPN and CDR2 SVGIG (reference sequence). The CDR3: CAWNGRNTEAFF. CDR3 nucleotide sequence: TGTGCCTGGAATGGACGGAACACTGAAGCTTTCTTT.

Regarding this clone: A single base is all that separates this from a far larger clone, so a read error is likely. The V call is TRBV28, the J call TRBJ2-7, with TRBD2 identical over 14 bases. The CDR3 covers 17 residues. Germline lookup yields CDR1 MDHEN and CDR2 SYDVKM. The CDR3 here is CASGFGTSGSFSYEQYF. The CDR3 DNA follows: TGTGCCAGCGGTTTCGGGACTAGCGGGAGTTTTTCCTACGAGCAGTACTTC.

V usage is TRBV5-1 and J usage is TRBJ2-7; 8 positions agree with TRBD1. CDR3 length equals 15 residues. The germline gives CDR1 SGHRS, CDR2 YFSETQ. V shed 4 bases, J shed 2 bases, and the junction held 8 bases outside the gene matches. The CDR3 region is CASSPNWGQAYEQYF. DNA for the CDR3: TGCGCCAGCAGCCCGAATTGGGGACAGGCCTACGAGCAGTACTTC.

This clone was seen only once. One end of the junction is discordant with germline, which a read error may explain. The CDR3 nucleotides read TGCGCCAGCAGTTTGGACAGGGGAGGCGGGAGAGGGACCTACGAGCAGTACTTC. Encoded protein: CASSLDRGGGRGTYEQYF. V is TRBV5-1 and J is TRBJ2-7; TRBD1 matches 9 bases. CDR1 and CDR2 from the germline V gene are SGHRS and YFSETQ. The CDR3 loop spans 18 amino acids.

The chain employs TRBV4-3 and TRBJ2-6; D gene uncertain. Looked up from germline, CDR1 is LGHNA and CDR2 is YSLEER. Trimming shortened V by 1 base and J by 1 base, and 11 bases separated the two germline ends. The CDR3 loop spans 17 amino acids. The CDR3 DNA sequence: TGCGCCAGCAGCCAAGGTATAGTCGGGTCTGGGGCCAACGTCCTGACTTTC. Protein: CASSQGIVGSGANVLTF.

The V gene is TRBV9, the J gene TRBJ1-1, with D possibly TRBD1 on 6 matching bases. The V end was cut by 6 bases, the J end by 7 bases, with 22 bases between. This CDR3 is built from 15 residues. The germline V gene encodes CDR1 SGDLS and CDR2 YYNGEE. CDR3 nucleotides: TGTGCCAGCACCGTGGGACACGATGAGTACGATGAAGCTTTCTTT. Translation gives CASTVGHDEYDEAFF. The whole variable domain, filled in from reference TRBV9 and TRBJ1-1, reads DSGVTQTPKHLITATGQRVTLRCSPRSGDLSVYWYQQSLDQGLQFLIQYYNGEERAKGNILERFSAQQFPDLHSELNLSSLELGDSALYFCASTVGHDEYDEAFFGQGTRLTVV.

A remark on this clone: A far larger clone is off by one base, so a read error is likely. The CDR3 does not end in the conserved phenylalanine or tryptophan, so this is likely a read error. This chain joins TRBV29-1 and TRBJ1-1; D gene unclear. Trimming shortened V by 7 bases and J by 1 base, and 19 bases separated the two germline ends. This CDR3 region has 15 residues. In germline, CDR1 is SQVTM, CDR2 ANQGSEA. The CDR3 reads CSADPPTRGNTEAFS. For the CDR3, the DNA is TGCAGCGCCGATCCTCCTACAAGAGGGAACACTGAAGCTTTCTCT.

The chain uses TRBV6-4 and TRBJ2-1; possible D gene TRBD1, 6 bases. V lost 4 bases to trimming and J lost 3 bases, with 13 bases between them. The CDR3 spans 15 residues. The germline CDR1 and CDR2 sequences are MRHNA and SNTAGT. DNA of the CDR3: TGTGCCAGCAGTGTGGAGACAGGTAACTACAATGAGCAGTTCTTC. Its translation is CASSVETGNYNEQFF.

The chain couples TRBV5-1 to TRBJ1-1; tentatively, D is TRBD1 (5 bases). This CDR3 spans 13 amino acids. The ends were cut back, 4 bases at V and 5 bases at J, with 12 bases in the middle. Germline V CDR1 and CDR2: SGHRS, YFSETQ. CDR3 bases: TGCGCCAGCAGCAGGGCGGGGCCGACTGAAGCTTTCTTT. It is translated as CASSRAGPTEAFF.

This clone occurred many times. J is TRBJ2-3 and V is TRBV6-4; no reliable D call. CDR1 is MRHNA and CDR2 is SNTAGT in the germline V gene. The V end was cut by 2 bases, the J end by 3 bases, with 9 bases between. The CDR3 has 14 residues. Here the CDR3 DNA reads TGTGCCAGCAGTGACGGGCAGGAAACAGATACGCAGTATTTT. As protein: CASSDGQETDTQYF.

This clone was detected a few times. CDR3 protein: CASSPQDWGYGYTF. For the CDR3, the DNA is TGTGCCAGCTCACCTCAAGACTGGGGCTATGGCTACACCTTC. The V gene is TRBV18, the J gene TRBJ1-2; no clear D. CDR3 length: 14 amino acids. Germline-derived CDR1 and CDR2 are KGHSH and LQKENI. V shed 3 bases and J shed 4 bases, with 12 bases lying between them.